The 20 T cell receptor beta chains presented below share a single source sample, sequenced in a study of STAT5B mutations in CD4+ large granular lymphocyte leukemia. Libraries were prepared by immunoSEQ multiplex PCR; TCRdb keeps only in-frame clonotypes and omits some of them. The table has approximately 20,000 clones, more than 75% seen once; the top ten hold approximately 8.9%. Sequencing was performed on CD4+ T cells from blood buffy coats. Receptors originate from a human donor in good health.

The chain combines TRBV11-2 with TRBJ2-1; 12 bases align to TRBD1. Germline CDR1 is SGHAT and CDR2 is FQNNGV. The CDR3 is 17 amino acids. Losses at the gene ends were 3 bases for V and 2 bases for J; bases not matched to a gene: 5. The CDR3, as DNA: TGTGCCAGCAGCTTGGGACAGGGGGCTTTTACCTACAATGAGCAGTTCTTC. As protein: CASSLGQGAFTYNEQFF. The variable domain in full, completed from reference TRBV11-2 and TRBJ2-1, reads EAGVAQSPRYKIIEKRQSVAFWCNPISGHATLYWYQQILGQGPKLLIQFQNNGVVDDSQLPKDRFSAERLKGVDSTLKIQPAKLEDSAVYLCASSLGQGAFTYNEQFFGPGTRLTVL.

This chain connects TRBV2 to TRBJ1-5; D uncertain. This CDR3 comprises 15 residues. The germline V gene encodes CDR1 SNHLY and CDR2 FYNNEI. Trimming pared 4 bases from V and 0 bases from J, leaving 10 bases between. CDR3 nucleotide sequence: TGTGCCAGCAGTGGTGAACACCATAGCAATCAGCCCCAGCATTTT. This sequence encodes CASSGEHHSNQPQHF. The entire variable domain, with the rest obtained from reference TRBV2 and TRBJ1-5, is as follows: EPEVTQTPSHQVTQMGQEVILRCVPISNHLYFYWYRQILGQKVEFLVSFYNNEISEKSEIFDDQFSVERPDGSNFTLKIRSTKLEDSAMYFCASSGEHHSNQPQHFGDGTRLSIL.

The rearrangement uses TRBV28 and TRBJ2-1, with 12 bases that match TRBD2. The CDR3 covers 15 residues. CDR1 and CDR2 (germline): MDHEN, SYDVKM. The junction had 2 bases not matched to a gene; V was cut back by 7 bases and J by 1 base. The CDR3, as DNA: TGTGCCAGCATGACTAGCGGGAGTTCCTACAATGAGCAGTTCTTC. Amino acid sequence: CASMTSGSSYNEQFF.

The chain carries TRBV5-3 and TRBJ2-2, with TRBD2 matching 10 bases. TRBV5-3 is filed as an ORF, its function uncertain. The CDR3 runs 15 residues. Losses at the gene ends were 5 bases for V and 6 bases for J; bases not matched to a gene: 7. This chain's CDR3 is CARRGSGRGAGELFF. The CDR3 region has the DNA TGTGCCAGAAGGGGGAGCGGGAGGGGCGCCGGGGAGCTGTTTTTT.

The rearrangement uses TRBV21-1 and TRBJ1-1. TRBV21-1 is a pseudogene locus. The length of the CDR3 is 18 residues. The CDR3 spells CASSKGSRGRVLYAEAFF. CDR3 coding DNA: TGTGCCAGCAGCAAAGGGTCGAGGGGCCGAGTTTTGTACGCTGAAGCTTTCTTT.

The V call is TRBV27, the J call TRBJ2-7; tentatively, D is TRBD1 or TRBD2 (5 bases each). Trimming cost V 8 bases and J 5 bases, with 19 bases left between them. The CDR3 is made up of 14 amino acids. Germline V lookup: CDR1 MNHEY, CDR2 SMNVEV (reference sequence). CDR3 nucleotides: TGTGCCAGCGGGGGTCAACCTTCTTTCGACGAGCAGTACTTC. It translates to CASGGQPSFDEQYF.

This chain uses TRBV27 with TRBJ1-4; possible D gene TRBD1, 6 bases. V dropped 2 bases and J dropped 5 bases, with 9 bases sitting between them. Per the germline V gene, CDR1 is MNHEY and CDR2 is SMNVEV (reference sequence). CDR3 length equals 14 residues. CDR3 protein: CASSLRTDNEKLFF. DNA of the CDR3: TGTGCCAGCAGTTTAAGGACAGACAATGAAAAACTGTTTTTT.

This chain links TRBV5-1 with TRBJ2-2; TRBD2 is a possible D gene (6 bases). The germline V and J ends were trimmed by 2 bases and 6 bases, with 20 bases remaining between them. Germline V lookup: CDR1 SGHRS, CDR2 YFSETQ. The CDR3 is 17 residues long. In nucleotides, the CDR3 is TGCGCCAGCAGCTTACATCCGGAGGGGAGTGATGCCGGGGAGCTGTTTTTT. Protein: CASSLHPEGSDAGELFF.

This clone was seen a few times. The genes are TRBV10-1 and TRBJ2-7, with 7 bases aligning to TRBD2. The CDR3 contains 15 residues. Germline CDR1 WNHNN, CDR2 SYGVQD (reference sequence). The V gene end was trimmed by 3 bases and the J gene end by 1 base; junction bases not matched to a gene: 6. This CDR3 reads CASSDAGAPSYEQYF. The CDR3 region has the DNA TGCGCCAGCAGTGATGCGGGAGCCCCTTCCTACGAGCAGTACTTC.

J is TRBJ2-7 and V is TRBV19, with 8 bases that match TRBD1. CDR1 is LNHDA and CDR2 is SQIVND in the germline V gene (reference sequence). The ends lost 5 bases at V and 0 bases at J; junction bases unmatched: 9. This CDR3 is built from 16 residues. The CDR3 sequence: CASSARTGRSSYEQYF. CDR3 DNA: TGTGCCAGTAGTGCAAGGACAGGGCGAAGCTCCTACGAGCAGTACTTC.

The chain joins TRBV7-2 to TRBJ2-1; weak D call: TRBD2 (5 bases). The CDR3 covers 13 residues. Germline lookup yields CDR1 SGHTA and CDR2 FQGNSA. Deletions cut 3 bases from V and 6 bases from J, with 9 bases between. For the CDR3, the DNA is TGTGCCAGCAGCTTCTCCGGGGTCAATGAGCAGTTCTTC. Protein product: CASSFSGVNEQFF.

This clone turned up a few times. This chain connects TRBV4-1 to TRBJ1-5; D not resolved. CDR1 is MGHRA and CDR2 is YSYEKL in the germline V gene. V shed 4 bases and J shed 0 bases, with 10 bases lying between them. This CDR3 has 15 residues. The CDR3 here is CASSLDGYSNQPQHF. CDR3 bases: TGCGCCAGCAGCCTTGACGGATATAGCAATCAGCCCCAGCATTTT.

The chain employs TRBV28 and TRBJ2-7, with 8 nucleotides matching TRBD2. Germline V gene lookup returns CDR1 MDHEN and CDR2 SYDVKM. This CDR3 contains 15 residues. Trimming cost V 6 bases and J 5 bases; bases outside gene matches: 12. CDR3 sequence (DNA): TGTGCCAGCAGCCGGCGGGGACTAGTGGGCCACGAGCAGTACTTC. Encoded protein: CASSRRGLVGHEQYF. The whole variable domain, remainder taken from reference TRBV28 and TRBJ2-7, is DVKVTQSSRYLVKRTGEKVFLECVQDMDHENMFWYRQDPGLGLRLIYFSYDVKMKEKGDIPEGYSVSREKKERFSLILESASTNQTSMYLCASSRRGLVGHEQYFGPGTRLTVT.

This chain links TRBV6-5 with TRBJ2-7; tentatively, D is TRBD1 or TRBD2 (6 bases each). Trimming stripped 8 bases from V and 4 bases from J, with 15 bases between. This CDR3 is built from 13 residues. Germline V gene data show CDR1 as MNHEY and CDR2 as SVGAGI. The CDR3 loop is CASGGGLQYEQYF. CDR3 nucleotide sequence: TGTGCCAGCGGAGGGGGTTTACAATACGAGCAGTACTTC.

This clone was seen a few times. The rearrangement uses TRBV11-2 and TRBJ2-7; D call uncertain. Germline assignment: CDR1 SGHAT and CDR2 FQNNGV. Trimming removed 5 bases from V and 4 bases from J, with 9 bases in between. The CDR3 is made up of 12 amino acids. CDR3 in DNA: TGTGCCAGCAGCCCACCCTCTTACGAGCAGTACTTC. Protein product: CASSPPSYEQYF.

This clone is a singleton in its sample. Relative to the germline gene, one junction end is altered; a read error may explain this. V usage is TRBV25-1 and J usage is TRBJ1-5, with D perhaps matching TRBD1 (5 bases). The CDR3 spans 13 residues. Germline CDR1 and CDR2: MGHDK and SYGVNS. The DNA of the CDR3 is TGTGCCACCAGTTTAGGAGGGGACGTTCCCCAGCATTTT. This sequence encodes CATSLGGDVPQHF.

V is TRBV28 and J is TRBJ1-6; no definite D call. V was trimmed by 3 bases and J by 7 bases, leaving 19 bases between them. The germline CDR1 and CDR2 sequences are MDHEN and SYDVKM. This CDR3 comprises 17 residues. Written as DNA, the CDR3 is TGTGCCAGCAGTTTCGTCGGGGTAGGGAAGATAAATTCACCCCTCCACTTT. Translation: CASSFVGVGKINSPLHF.

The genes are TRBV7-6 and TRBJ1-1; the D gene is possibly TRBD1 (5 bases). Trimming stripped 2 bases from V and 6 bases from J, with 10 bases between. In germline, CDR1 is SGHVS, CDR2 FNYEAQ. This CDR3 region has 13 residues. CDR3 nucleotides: TGTGCCAGCAGCTTACGGGAAGGGGCTGAAGCTTTCTTT. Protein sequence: CASSLREGAEAFF.

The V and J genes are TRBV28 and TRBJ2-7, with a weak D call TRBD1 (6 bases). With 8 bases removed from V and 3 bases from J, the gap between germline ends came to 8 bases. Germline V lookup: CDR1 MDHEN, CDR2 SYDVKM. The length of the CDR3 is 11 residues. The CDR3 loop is CASRQDYEQYF. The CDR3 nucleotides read TGTGCCAGCCGACAGGACTACGAGCAGTACTTC.

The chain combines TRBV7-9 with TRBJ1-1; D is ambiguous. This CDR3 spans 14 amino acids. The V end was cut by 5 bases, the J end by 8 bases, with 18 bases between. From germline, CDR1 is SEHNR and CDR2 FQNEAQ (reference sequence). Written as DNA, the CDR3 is TGTGCCAGCAGCGTTAACGTGGGAGGTCTGGAAGCTTTCTTT. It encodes CASSVNVGGLEAFF.